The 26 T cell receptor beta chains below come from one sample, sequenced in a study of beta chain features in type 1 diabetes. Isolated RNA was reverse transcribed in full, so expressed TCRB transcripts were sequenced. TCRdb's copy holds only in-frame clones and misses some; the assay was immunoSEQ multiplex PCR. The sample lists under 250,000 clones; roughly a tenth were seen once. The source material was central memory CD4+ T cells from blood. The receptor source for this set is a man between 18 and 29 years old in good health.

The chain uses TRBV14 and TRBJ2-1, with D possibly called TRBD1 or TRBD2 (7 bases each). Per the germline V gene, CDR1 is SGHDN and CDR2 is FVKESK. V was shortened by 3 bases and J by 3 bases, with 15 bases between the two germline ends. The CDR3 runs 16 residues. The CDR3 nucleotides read TGTGCCAGCAGCCAGGGTGCAGGGGGGGGCTACAATGAGCAGTTCTTC. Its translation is CASSQGAGGGYNEQFF. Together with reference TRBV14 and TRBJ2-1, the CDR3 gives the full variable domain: EAGVTQFPSHSVIEKGQTVTLRCDPISGHDNLYWYRRVMGKEIKFLLHFVKESKQDESGMPNNRFLAERTGGTYSTLKVQPAELEDSGVYFCASSQGAGGGYNEQFFGPGTRLTVL.

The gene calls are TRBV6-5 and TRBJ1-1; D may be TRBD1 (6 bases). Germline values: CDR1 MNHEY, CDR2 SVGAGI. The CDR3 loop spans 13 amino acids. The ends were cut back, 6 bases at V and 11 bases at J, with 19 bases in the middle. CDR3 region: CASSPLREGEAFF. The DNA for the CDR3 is TGTGCCAGCAGCCCCCTCAGGGAGGGGGAGGCTTTCTTT.

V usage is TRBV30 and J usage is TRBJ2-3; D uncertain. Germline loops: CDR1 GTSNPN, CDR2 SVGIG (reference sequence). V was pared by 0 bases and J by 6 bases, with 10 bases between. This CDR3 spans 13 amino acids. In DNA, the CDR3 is TGTGCCTGGAGTGTAGACTCGAAGGATACGCAGTATTTT. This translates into CAWSVDSKDTQYF.

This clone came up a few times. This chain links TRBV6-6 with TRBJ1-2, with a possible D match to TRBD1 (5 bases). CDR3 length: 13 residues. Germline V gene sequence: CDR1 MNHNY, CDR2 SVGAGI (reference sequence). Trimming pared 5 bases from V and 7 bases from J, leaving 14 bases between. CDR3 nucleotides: TGTGCCAGCAGTCCCTGGGCAGGGTCTGGCTACACCTTC. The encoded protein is CASSPWAGSGYTF.

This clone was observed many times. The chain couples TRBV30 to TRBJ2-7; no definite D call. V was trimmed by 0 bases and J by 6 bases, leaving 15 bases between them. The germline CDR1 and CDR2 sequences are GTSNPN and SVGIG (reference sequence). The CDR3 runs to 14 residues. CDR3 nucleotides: TGTGCCTGGAGTGTACTTCGGGCTAGAGGCGAGCAGTACTTC. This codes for CAWSVLRARGEQYF.

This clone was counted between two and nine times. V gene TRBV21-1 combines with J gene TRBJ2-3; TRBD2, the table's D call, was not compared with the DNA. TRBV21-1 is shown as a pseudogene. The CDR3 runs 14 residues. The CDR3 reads CASSKTVSTDTQYF. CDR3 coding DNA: TGTGCCAGCAGCAAAACTGTTAGCACAGATACGCAGTATTTT.

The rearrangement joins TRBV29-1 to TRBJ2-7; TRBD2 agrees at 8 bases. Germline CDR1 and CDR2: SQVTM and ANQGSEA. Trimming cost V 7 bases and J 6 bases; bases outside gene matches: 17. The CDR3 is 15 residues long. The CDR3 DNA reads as TGCAGCGCCTCAACCGGGGGGGGATTCCTCTCCGAGCAGTACTTC. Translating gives CSASTGGGFLSEQYF.

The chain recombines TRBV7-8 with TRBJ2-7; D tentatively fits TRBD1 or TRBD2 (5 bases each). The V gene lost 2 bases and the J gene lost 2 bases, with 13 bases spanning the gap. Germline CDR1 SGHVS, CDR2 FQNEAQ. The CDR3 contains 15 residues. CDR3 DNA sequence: TGTGCCAGCAGCTTATCCCGGGACGGAGCCTACGAGCAGTACTTC. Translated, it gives CASSLSRDGAYEQYF. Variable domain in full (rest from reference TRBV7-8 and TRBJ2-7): GAGVSQSPRYKVAKRGQDVALRCDPISGHVSLFWYQQALGQGPEFLTYFQNEAQLDKSGLPSDRFFAERPEGSVSTLKIQRTQQEDSAVYLCASSLSRDGAYEQYFGPGTRLTVT.

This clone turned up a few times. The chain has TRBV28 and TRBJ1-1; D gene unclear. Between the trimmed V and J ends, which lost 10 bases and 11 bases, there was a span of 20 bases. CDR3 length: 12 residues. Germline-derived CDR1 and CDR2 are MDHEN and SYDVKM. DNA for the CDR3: TGTGCCACGGCCCCGCGGGAGGGAAAGGCTTTCTTT. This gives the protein CATAPREGKAFF. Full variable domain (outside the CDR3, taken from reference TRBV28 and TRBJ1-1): DVKVTQSSRYLVKRTGEKVFLECVQDMDHENMFWYRQDPGLGLRLIYFSYDVKMKEKGDIPEGYSVSREKKERFSLILESASTNQTSMYLCATAPREGKAFFGQGTRLTVV.

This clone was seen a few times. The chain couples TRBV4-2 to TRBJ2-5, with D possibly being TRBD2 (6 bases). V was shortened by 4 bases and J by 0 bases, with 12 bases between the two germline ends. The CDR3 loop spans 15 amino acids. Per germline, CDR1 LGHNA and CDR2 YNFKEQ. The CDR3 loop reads CASSPGLTYQETQYF. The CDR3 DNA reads TGTGCCAGCAGCCCGGGACTCACGTACCAAGAGACCCAGTACTTC.

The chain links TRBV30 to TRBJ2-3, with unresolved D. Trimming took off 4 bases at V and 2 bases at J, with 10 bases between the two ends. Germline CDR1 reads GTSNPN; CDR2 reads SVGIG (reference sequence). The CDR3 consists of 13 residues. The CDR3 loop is CAWKRQDTDTQYF. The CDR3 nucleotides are TGTGCCTGGAAACGGCAGGACACAGATACGCAGTATTTT.

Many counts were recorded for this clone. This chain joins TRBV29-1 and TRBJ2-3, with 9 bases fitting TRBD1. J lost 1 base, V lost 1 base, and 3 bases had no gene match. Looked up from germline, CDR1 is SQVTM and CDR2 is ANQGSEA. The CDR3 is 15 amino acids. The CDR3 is CSVEGGQGRTDTQYF. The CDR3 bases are TGCAGCGTTGAAGGGGGACAGGGCCGCACAGATACGCAGTATTTT.

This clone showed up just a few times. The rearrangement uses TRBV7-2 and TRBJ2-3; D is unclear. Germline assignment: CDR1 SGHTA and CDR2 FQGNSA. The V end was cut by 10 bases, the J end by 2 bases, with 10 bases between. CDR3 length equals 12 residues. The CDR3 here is CATQTITDTQYF. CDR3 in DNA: TGTGCCACCCAAACCATCACAGATACGCAGTATTTT.

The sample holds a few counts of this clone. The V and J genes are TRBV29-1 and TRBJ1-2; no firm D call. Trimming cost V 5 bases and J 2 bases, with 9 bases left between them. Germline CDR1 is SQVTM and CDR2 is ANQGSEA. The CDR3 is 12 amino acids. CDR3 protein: CSVLPPNYGYTF. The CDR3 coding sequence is TGCAGCGTTCTTCCCCCGAACTATGGCTACACCTTC.

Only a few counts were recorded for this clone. The CDR3 spells CATSRGKDTGELFF. The CDR3 nucleotides read TGTGCCACCAGCAGAGGCAAGGACACCGGGGAGCTGTTTTTT. This sequence joins TRBV15 and TRBJ2-2, with D hard to call. The ends were cut back, 1 base at V and 3 bases at J, with 6 bases in the middle. This CDR3 contains 14 residues. Looked up from germline, CDR1 is LNHNV and CDR2 is YYDKDF (reference sequence).

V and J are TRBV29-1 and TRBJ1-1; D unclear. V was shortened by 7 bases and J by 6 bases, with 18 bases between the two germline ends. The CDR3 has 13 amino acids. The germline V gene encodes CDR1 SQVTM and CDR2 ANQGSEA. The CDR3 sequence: CSAIPRMGSEAFF. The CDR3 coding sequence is TGCAGCGCGATACCTCGGATGGGTTCTGAAGCTTTCTTT.

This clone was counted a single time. The CDR3 is CAWSPGLGNTEAFF. CDR3 sequence (DNA): TGTGCCTGGAGCCCGGGGTTAGGGAACACTGAAGCTTTCTTT. J is TRBJ1-1 and V is TRBV30; no firm D call. Germline values: CDR1 GTSNPN, CDR2 SVGIG (reference sequence). The CDR3 sequence is 14 residues long. Trimming shortened V by 3 bases and J by 1 base, and 12 bases separated the two germline ends. The full variable domain, in which reference TRBV30 and TRBJ1-1 provide the parts outside the CDR3, is SQTIHQWPATLVQPVGSPLSLECTVEGTSNPNLYWYRQAAGRGLQLLFYSVGIGQISSEVPQNLSASRPQDRQFILSSKKLLLSDSGFYLCAWSPGLGNTEAFFGQGTRLTVV.

The CDR3: CASSATGRANEKLFF. In nucleotides, the CDR3 is TGTGCCAGCAGCGCTACAGGGCGAGCTAATGAAAAACTGTTTTTT. V gene TRBV13 combines with J gene TRBJ1-4; D is perhaps TRBD1 (6 bases). Germline loops: CDR1 PRHDT, CDR2 FYEKMQ (reference sequence). CDR3 length: 15 residues. V was clipped by 5 bases and J by 3 bases, with 13 bases between them. The complete variable domain, with remaining parts taken from reference TRBV13 and TRBJ1-4, reads AAGVIQSPRHLIKEKRETATLKCYPIPRHDTVYWYQQGPGQDPQFLISFYEKMQSDKGSIPDRFSAQQFSDYHSELNMSSLELGDSALYFCASSATGRANEKLFFGSGTQLSVL.

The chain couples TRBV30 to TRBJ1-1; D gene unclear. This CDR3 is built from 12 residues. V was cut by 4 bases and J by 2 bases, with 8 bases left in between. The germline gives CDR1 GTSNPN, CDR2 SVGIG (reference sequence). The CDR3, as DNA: TGTGCCTGGATCAAGGGTAACACTGAAGCTTTCTTT. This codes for CAWIKGNTEAFF. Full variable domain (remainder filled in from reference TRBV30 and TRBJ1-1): SQTIHQWPATLVQPVGSPLSLECTVEGTSNPNLYWYRQAAGRGLQLLFYSVGIGQISSEVPQNLSASRPQDRQFILSSKKLLLSDSGFYLCAWIKGNTEAFFGQGTRLTVV.

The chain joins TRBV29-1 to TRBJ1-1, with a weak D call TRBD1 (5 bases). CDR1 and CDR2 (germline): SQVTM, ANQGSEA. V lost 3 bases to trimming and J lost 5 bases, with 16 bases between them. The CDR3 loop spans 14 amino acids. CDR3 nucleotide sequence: TGCAGCGTTGATGGGGGGAGGGGAGTTACTGAAGCTTTCTTT. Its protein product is CSVDGGRGVTEAFF.

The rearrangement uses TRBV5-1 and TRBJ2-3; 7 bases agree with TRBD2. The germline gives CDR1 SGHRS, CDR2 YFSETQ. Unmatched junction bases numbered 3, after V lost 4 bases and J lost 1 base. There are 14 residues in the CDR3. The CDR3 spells CASSRREGTDTQYF. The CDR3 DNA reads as TGCGCCAGCAGCCGTCGGGAGGGCACAGATACGCAGTATTTT.

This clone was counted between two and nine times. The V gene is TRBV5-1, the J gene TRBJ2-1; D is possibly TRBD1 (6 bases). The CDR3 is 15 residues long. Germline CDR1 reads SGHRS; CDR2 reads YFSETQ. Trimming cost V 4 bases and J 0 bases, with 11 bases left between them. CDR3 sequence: CASSLMDSSYNEQFF. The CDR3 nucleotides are TGCGCCAGCAGCCTGATGGACAGCTCCTACAATGAGCAGTTCTTC.

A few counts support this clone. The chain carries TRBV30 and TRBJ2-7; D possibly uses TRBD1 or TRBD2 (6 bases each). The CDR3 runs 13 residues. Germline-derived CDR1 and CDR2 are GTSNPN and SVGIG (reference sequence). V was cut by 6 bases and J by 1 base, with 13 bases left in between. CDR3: CACTGRRSYEQYF. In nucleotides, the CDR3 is TGTGCCTGCACAGGGAGGAGGTCCTACGAGCAGTACTTC.

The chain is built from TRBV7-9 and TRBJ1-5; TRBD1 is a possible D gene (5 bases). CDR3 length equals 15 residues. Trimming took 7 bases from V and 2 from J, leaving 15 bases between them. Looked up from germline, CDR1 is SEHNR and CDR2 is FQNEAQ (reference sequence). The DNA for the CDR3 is TGTGCCAGCACCCGGGGGGGACCTGGCAATCAGCCCCAGCATTTT. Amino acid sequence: CASTRGGPGNQPQHF.

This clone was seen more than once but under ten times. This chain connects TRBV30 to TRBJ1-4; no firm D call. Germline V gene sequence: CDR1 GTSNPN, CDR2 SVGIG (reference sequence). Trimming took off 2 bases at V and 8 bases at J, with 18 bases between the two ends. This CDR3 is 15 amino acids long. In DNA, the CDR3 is TGTGCCTGGAGTCCCCCGGACCGTGAGGGCGAAAAACTGTTTTTT. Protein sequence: CAWSPPDREGEKLFF.

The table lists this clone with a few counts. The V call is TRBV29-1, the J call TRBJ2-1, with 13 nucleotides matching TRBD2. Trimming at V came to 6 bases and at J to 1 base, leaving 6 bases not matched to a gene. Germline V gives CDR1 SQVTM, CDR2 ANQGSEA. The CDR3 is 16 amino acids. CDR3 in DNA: TGCAGCGTCCCGAGGACTAGCGGGGGTTCCTACAATGAGCAGTTCTTC. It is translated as CSVPRTSGGSYNEQFF.